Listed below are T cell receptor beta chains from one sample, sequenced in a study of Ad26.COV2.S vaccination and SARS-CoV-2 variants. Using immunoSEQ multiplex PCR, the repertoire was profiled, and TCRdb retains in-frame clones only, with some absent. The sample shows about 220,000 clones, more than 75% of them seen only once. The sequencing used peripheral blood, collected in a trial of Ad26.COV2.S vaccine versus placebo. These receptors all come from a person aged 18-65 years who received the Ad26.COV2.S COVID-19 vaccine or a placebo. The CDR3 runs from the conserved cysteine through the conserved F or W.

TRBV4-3,CASSQDALGLRGGNEQFF
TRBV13,CASSLGGQYSNQPQHF
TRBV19,CASSIMGRNIQYF
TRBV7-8,CASSSGTSGRARYEQYF
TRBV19,CASSIDPRVGQPQHF
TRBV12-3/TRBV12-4,CASSPDWNYGYTF
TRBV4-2,CASSRESGNTIYF
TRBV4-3,CASSQGLPGAGTYNEQFF
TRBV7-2,CASSSPPPLAASTDTQYF
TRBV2,CASSFPGLAVDIQYF
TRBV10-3,CAISEGTASTGELFF
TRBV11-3,CASSLRKGLGSYNEQFF
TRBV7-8,CASSLESFTGELFF
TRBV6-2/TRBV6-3,CASSRSGGAYNYEQFF
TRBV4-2,CASSLEQTPSGEQYF
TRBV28,CASSQIYEQFF
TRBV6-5,CASRVSRFTEAFF
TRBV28,CASSFSTAYSYEQYF
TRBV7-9,CASSPTSGKQETQYF
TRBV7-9,CASSFPPGVETQYF
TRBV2,CASSAPAGGSYNEQFF
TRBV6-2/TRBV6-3,CASSRWWGAGTGELFF
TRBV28,CASRVGGASNQPQHF
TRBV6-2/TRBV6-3,CASSYSTSGRTDNEQFF
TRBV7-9,CASSREGNQPQHF
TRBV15,CATSRDARGDEKLFF
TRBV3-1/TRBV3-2,CASSHRGGRSYEQYF
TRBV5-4,CASSASGRYHYEQYF
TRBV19,CASSIGGWTGLEDNQPQHF
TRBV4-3,CASSQDNLLANEQFF
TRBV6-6,CASSRLTGPYEQYF
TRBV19,CASSIDHDIAYEQYF
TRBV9,CASSVVGGAGNTIYF
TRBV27,CASTVVPNTGELFF
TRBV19,CASSSRDRGRNQPQHF
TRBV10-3,CAISELTGTRFGEQYF
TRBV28,CASSPPPGQSSGNTIYF
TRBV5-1,CASSLGTSGINEQFF
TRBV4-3,CASSQDQVGGRDEQFF
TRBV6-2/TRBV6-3,CASSYGEQFYGYTF
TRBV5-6,CASSWGLAGADTQYF